This T cell receptor beta chain was sequenced for a study of brain T cells in children with intractable seizures. Study findings and constraints: Only CDR3 sequence similarity suggested viral specificity, without known HCMV serostatus.

Time point described: blood from clinic visit 5 months post-surgery; TSC patient then seizure free. The sequenced cases were selected for having the highest brain T cell transcript signatures. Pre-surgery treatment included at least one anti-epileptic drug. This CDR3 is 14 amino acids long. Trimming took 6 bases from V and 0 from J, leaving 11 bases between them. Germline CDR1 SGHVS, CDR2 FNYEAQ. Produced via immunoSEQ multiplex PCR; TCRdb's table is partial and in-frame only. The repertoire holds about 320,000 clones, with 85% to 95% as singletons. Worth noting for this clone: The target antigen is unknown.

This sequence joins TRBV7-6 and TRBJ1-1; D gene unclear. The source was peripheral blood, collected roughly 5 months after surgery. The receptor was derived from a boy younger than two with tuberous sclerosis and intractable seizures. DNA for the CDR3: TGTGCCAGCAGTCGTGGACTGGTGAACACTGAAGCTTTCTTT. It specifies CASSRGLVNTEAFF.